The sequence of this T cell receptor (beta chain) was determined in a study of blood T cell repertoires in COVID-19. Sequencing was performed with immunoSEQ multiplex PCR; in TCRdb, only in-frame clones are kept and a portion is missing. The repertoire holds 140,000 or so clones, with approximately 84% as singletons. In germline, CDR1 is SGHRS, CDR2 YFSETQ. There are 15 residues in the CDR3. V lost 5 bases to trimming and J lost 1 base, with 13 bases between them. V and J are TRBV5-1 and TRBJ1-3, with D unresolved. The sample was peripheral blood. The sequence derives from a human donor with acute or convalescent COVID-19. The donor label of this sample is uncertain. CDR3 nucleotide sequence: TGCGCCAGCAGAGCCGTTGTGGAGTCTGGAAACACCATATATTTT. Translating it yields CASRAVVESGNTIYF.